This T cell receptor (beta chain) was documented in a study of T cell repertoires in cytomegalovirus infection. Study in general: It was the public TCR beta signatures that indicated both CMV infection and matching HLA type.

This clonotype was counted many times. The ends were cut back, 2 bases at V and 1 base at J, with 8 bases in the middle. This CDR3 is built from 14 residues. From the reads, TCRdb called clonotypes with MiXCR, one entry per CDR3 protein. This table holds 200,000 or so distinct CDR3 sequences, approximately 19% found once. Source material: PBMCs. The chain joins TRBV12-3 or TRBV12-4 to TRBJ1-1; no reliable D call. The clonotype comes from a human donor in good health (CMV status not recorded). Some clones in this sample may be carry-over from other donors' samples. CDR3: CASSLRSRNTEAFF. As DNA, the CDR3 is TGTGCCAGCAGTTTAAGAAGCAGGAACACTGAAGCTTTCTTT.